A selection of T cell receptor beta chains follows, all from one sample in a study of post-analysis software for immune sequencing data. Each CDR3 protein gets one entry after TCRdb re-called the PCR reads with MiXCR. The data show roughly 150,000 distinct CDR3 sequences, 36% seen once. The material sequenced was blood, taken after autologous hematopoietic stem cell transplantation. The receptors were gathered from a girl between 5 and 17 years old with multiple sclerosis. Both conserved end residues are part of each CDR3. A D gene is named only where the DNA matches it firmly.

J gene | D gene | V gene | CDR3 protein
TRBJ2-3 | NA | TRBV9 | CASSVVGRTTDTQYF
TRBJ2-3 | NA | TRBV5-6 | CASSLGVRTADTQYF
TRBJ2-3 | NA | TRBV19 | CASRGRPRILTQYF
TRBJ2-1 | NA | TRBV7-2 | CASSLQGSPISEQFF
TRBJ1-2 | TRBD1 | TRBV7-2 | CASSLDQGDLGGYTF
TRBJ2-7 | NA | TRBV14 | CASSQEVETYEQYF
TRBJ1-5 | TRBD1 | TRBV20-1 | CSARPTTGVGNQPQHF
TRBJ2-1 | NA | TRBV2 | CASSVVSPYSEQFF
TRBJ2-7 | NA | TRBV6-2/TRBV6-3 | CASSSRVFSYEQYF
TRBJ2-1 | NA | TRBV21-1 | CASSKCTLRDEQFF
TRBJ2-5 | NA | TRBV5-7 | CASNHGVGETQYF
TRBJ2-3 | NA | TRBV29-1 | CSVEQGLADTQYF
TRBJ2-1 | TRBD2 | TRBV5-1 | CASSLVLADSSYNEQFF
TRBJ1-4 | TRBD1 | TRBV10-3 | CAVSDPGGFNEKLFF
TRBJ2-1 | NA | TRBV1 | CTSGQDRRLAAPYNEQFF
TRBJ2-7 | TRBD2 | TRBV20-1 | CSAGTSGRALAYEQYF
TRBJ2-3 | TRBD1 | TRBV19 | CASSIGGTGGDTQYF
TRBJ2-4 | NA | TRBV12-3/TRBV12-4 | CASSQSNEQYF
TRBJ2-7 | NA | TRBV10-2 | CASRAEVTYEQYF
NA | NA | TRBV3-1 | CASSLYYYEQYF
TRBJ2-1 | TRBD2 | TRBV5-6 | CASSLVGRLAGENEQFF
TRBJ2-3 | TRBD1 | TRBV12-3/TRBV12-4 | CASSLDRDPTDTQYF
TRBJ2-1 | TRBD2 | TRBV29-1 | CSVGQRGLYNEQFF
TRBJ2-7 | NA | TRBV20-1 | CSGQPQAGFFYEQYF
TRBJ2-3 | NA | TRBV6-1 | CASSEAGGGGTDTQYF
TRBJ2-5 | TRBD2 | TRBV12-3/TRBV12-4 | CASSLGLAGDNEQYF
TRBJ2-1 | NA | TRBV10-3 | CATAGVNEQFF
TRBJ1-4 | NA | TRBV6-1 | CATAFRDTTIRLFF
TRBJ1-6 | NA | TRBV7-6 | CASSLNSGYSPLHF
TRBJ2-7 | NA | TRBV13 | CASSVRLSYEQYF
TRBJ2-1 | TRBD2 | TRBV29-1 | CSLLWTSGREFF
TRBJ1-2 | TRBD1 | TRBV28 | CASSRQGRRYGYTF
TRBJ1-5 | NA | TRBV6-5 | CASREGGHQPQHF
TRBJ2-1 | TRBD2 | TRBV29-1 | CSVAGGADYNEQFF
TRBJ2-1 | TRBD2 | TRBV15 | CATSRETSGINEQFF
TRBJ2-7 | TRBD1 | TRBV2 | CASSEGGISYEQYF
TRBJ2-1 | TRBD2 | TRBV20-1 | CSASKLAGGPRNEQFF
TRBJ2-7 | NA | TRBV21-1 | CASSKPLVPKGYEQYF
NA | NA | TRBV30 | CAWSVAGVENIQYF
TRBJ2-1 | TRBD2 | TRBV20-1 | CGGLAGGRSYNEQFF
TRBJ2-5 | NA | TRBV11-2 | CASSLVPLQETQYF
TRBJ2-1 | TRBD2 | TRBV20-1 | CSAASVAGVGNEQFF
TRBJ1-2 | NA | TRBV30 | CAWSGGGKDGYTF
TRBJ1-5 | TRBD1 | TRBV7-4 | CASNTGTGASQPQHF
TRBJ2-4 | TRBD2 | TRBV28 | CASSGLAGVSQRQYF
TRBJ2-3 | NA | TRBV6-5 | CASGRGGTDTQYF
TRBJ2-5 | NA | TRBV20-1 | CSARDVGETQYF
TRBJ2-1 | NA | TRBV4-3 | CASSQDLVFDEQFF
TRBJ2-7 | NA | TRBV6-2/TRBV6-3 | CASSYWFDRPYEQYF
TRBJ2-2 | NA | TRBV6-4 | CASSDSGPADTGELFF
TRBJ2-7 | TRBD2 | TRBV9 | CASSVGLAGIYEQYF
TRBJ2-7 | TRBD2 | TRBV15 | CATSRDWGGGSYEQYF
TRBJ1-5 | TRBD1 | TRBV10-2 | CASSGDRVSQPQHF
TRBJ2-3 | NA | TRBV4-3 | CASSQDGSGTDTQYF
TRBJ1-1 | NA | TRBV12-3/TRBV12-4 | CASSPSGIPEAFF
TRBJ2-2 | NA | TRBV10-3 | CAISEGGTGELFF
TRBJ2-7 | TRBD1 | TRBV7-2 | CASSSAGGNYEQYF